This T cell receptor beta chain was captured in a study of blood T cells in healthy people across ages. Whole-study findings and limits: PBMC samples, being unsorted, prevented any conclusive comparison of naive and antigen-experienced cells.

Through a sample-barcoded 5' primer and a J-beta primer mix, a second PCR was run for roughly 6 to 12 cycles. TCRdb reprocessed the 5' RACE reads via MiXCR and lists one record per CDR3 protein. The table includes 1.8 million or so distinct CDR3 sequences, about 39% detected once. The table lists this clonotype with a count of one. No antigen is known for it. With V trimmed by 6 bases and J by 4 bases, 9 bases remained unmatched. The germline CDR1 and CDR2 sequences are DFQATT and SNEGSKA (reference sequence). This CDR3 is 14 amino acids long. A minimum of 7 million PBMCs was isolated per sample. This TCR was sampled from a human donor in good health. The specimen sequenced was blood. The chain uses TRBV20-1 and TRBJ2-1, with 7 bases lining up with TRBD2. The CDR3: CSAIIASGYNEQFF. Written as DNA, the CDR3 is TGCAGTGCCATTATTGCTAGCGGATACAATGAGCAGTTCTTC.